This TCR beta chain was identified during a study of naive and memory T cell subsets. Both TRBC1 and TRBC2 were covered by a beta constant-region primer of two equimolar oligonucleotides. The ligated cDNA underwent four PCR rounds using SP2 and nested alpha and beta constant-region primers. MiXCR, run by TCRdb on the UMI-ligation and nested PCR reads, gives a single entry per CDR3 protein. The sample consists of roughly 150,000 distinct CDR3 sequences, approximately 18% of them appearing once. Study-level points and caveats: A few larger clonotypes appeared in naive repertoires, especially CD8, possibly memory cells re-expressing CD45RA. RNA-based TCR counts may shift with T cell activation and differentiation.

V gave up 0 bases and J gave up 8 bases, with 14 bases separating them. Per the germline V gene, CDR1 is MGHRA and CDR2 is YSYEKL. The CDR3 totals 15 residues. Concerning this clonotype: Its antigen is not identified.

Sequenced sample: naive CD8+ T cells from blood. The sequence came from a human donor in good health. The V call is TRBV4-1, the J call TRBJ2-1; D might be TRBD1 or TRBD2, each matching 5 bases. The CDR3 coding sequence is TGCGCCAGCAGCCAAGAGGGACGGACAAAGGATGAGCAGTTCTTC. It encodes CASSQEGRTKDEQFF.